This T cell receptor (beta chain) was profiled in a study of T cell changes during pregnancy in multiple sclerosis. The CDR3 length is 15 residues. The germline V gene has CDR1 LNHDA and CDR2 SQIVND (reference sequence). The V and J ends lost 3 bases and 4 bases respectively, with 12 bases between them. Sequencing used immunoSEQ multiplex PCR; TCRdb keeps in-frame clones, though not all of them. The sample lists about 70,000 clones, about 91% occurring once. The receptor was isolated from a female donor with multiple sclerosis, enrolled in a pregnancy study. Sample: peripheral blood, taken in the first trimester of pregnancy. This chain uses TRBV19 with TRBJ1-4, with a possible D match to TRBD1 (6 bases). The CDR3 DNA reads as TGTGCCAGTAGTATCGGTGCAGGGGTTAATGAAAAACTGTTTTTT. Its translation is CASSIGAGVNEKLFF.